Listed here is a single T cell receptor beta chain. This sample was taken from a study of OX40 agonist ivuxolimab in advanced cancers. Germline assignment: CDR1 SGHRS and CDR2 YFSETQ. With V trimmed by 7 bases and J by 5 bases, 4 bases remained unmatched. The CDR3 length is 12 residues. Assay: immunoSEQ multiplex PCR; the TCRdb copy retains only in-frame clones and omits some. The sample holds under 50,000 clones, approximately 86% seen once. The starting material was CD4+ or CD8+ T cells sorted from blood, obtained in a trial of the OX40 agonist ivuxolimab. The TCR comes from an adult with an advanced solid tumor such as melanoma, head and neck, liver or kidney cancer. The gene calls are TRBV5-1 and TRBJ2-7; 9 nucleotides line up with TRBD2. CDR3 sequence (DNA): TGCGCCAGCGGGGCTAGCGGGAACGAGCAGTACTTC. Its translation is CASGASGNEQYF.